The 10 T cell receptor beta chains listed next were all sequenced from one sample in a study of blood T cells in healthy people across ages. The authors ran a second PCR of roughly 6 to 12 cycles using a sample-barcoded 5' primer and a J-beta primer mix. Each CDR3 protein is one row after TCRdb ran MiXCR on the 5' RACE reads. Seen here are 650,000 to 1,000,000 distinct CDR3 sequences, roughly 40% observed once, and the top ten hold 13%. Sequenced material: blood. The origin of the receptors is a man aged 18 to 35 in good health.

A few counts support this clonotype. The chain combines TRBV5-5 with TRBJ1-4, with D unresolved. Trimming removed 6 bases at V and 0 bases at J, with 12 bases between. The CDR3 consists of 15 residues. Germline lookup yields CDR1 SGHKS and CDR2 YYEKEE (reference sequence). The CDR3 loop is CASTPTRPTNEKLFF. For the CDR3, the DNA is TGTGCCAGCACTCCGACGCGGCCAACTAATGAAAAACTGTTTTTT.

This clonotype was observed many times. The rearrangement links TRBV5-1 to TRBJ1-5, with D uncertain. V was shortened by 0 bases and J by 4 bases, with 8 bases between the two germline ends. Per germline, CDR1 SGHRS and CDR2 YFSETQ. The CDR3 runs to 14 residues. This CDR3 reads CASSLAGDNQPQHF. The CDR3 nucleotides are TGCGCCAGCAGCTTGGCTGGGGATAATCAGCCCCAGCATTTT.

The chain is built from TRBV20-1 and TRBJ1-2; possibly TRBD1 for D (5 bases). CDR1 is DFQATT and CDR2 is SNEGSKA in the germline V gene (reference sequence). Trimming shortened V by 5 bases and J by 1 base, and 14 bases separated the two germline ends. The CDR3 runs to 14 residues. The CDR3 DNA follows: TGCAGTGCTCCTCAAACGACAGATAACTATGGCTACACCTTC. As protein: CSAPQTTDNYGYTF.

Ten or more counts support this clonotype. The chain uses TRBV7-9 and TRBJ2-5; D might be TRBD1 (5 bases). V lost 5 bases to trimming and J lost 2 bases, with 21 bases between them. From germline, CDR1 is SEHNR and CDR2 FQNEAQ (reference sequence). The length of the CDR3 is 17 residues. The chain's CDR3 is CASSPPGLRTSQETQYF. CDR3 coding DNA: TGTGCCAGCAGCCCCCCTGGGCTTAGGACATCACAAGAGACCCAGTACTTC.

Only a few counts were recorded for this clonotype. The chain combines TRBV6-2 or TRBV6-3 with TRBJ2-4; the match to TRBD1 covers 8 bases. The V and J ends lost 2 bases and 8 bases, in that order; junction bases with no gene match: 5. The germline V gene has CDR1 MNHEY and CDR2 SVGEGT. This CDR3 spans 14 amino acids. CDR3 amino acids: CASSYRTGRDIQYF. The CDR3 DNA sequence: TGTGCCAGCAGTTACAGGACAGGGCGGGACATTCAGTACTTC.

The chain uses TRBV12-3 or TRBV12-4 and TRBJ1-3; 9 bases match TRBD1. Germline trimming cut 6 bases from V and 4 bases from J; bases unmatched to any gene: 4. The CDR3 has 14 residues. CDR3 in DNA: TGTGCCAGCAGCCGAACAGGGGGCGGAAACACCATATATTTT. It translates to CASSRTGGGNTIYF.

This clonotype was counted only a few times. V usage is TRBV12-3 or TRBV12-4 and J usage is TRBJ1-4; D is ambiguous. The CDR3 is made up of 16 amino acids. The V end lost 0 bases, the J end lost 8 bases, and 16 bases lay between the germline ends. In DNA form, the CDR3 reads TGTGCCAGCAGTTTAGCGCTGGAGCGACTTGGAGAAAAACTGTTTTTT. Encoded protein: CASSLALERLGEKLFF.

The chain links TRBV20-1 to TRBJ2-3, with 10 bases lining up with TRBD2. The CDR3 contains 16 residues. J gave up 2 bases and V 3 bases, and 8 bases lay outside the gene matches. Germline-derived CDR1 and CDR2 are DFQATT and SNEGSKA (reference sequence). The CDR3 region has the DNA TGCAGTGCTAGTCCCCGAACTAGCGGGGACACAGATACGCAGTATTTT. Translated: CSASPRTSGDTDTQYF.

This clonotype was seen a handful of times. This rearrangement joins TRBV5-1 to TRBJ2-7, with D uncertain. The CDR3 loop spans 12 amino acids. Trimming cost V 0 bases and J 3 bases, with 4 bases left between them. Germline CDR1 and CDR2: SGHRS and YFSETQ. CDR3 region: CASSLENYEQYF. The CDR3, as DNA: TGCGCCAGCAGCTTGGAGAACTACGAGCAGTACTTC.

The rearrangement links TRBV27 to TRBJ1-2; a weak D match, TRBD1 (6 bases). CDR3 length equals 15 residues. Looked up from germline, CDR1 is MNHEY and CDR2 is SMNVEV (reference sequence). The germline V and J ends were trimmed by 0 bases and 2 bases, with 10 bases remaining between them. CDR3 residues: CASSLSNTGNYGYTF. CDR3 nucleotides: TGTGCCAGCAGTTTATCAAATACAGGGAACTATGGCTACACCTTC.